This TCR beta chain was retrieved from a study of early stage breast cancer tumors. Study-wide background: Eight or nine ER+/PR+/HER2- tumors were invasive ductal; a few were invasive lobular. Study conclusions and caveats: Unsorted bulk genomic DNA sequencing lacked pairing and functional marker data. Commonly generated sequences made up most enriched TCRB sequences shared between patients.

Blood replicates held 0.5 ug DNA, tumor or normal breast roughly 1.5 ug, two each. Measured with immunoSEQ multiplex PCR; TCRdb has only the in-frame clones, and not every one. The sample carries around 25,000 clones, roughly two thirds recorded once. By share, this clone counts as medium-sized. The antigen is unknown. Germline V gene data show CDR1 as SNHLY and CDR2 as FYNNEI. V was cut by 3 bases and J by 2 bases, with 12 bases left in between. The CDR3 length is 15 residues. Sequencing was done on a sample of breast tumor tissue. The receptor's source is a person in their sixties or seventies with breast cancer. The chain couples TRBV2 to TRBJ2-3, with D perhaps TRBD1 (6 bases). The CDR3 spells CASSEVGAFTDTQYF. CDR3 DNA: TGTGCCAGCAGTGAGGTGGGGGCTTTCACAGATACGCAGTATTTT.